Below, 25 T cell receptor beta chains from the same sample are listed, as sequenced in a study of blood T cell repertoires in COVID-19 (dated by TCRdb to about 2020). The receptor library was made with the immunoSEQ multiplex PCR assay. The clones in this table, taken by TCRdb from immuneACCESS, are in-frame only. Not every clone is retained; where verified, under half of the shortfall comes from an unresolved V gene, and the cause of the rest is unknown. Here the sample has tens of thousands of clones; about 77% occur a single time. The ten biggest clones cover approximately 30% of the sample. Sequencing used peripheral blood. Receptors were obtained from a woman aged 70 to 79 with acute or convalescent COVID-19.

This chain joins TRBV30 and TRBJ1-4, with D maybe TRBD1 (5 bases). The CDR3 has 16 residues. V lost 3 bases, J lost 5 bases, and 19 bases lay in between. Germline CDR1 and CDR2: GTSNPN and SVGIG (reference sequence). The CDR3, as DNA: TGTGCCTGGAGCTCTGGACACTCTCGCTTAAATGAAAAACTGTTTTTT. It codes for CAWSSGHSRLNEKLFF.

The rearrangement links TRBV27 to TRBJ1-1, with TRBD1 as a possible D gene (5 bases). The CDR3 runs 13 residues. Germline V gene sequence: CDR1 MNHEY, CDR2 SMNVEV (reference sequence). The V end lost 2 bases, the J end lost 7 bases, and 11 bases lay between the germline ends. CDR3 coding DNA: TGTGCCAGCAGTTTAACCAGGGAAAGTGAAGCTTTCTTT. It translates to CASSLTRESEAFF.

This chain's CDR3 is CASTPRGVGSPLHF. CDR3 coding DNA: TGTGCCAGCACTCCCCGGGGGGTCGGATCACCCCTCCACTTT. The rearrangement uses TRBV6-5 and TRBJ1-6; possible D gene TRBD1, 5 bases. The CDR3 is made up of 14 amino acids. In germline, CDR1 is MNHEY, CDR2 SVGAGI. Trimming shortened V by 7 bases and J by 10 bases, and 17 bases separated the two germline ends.

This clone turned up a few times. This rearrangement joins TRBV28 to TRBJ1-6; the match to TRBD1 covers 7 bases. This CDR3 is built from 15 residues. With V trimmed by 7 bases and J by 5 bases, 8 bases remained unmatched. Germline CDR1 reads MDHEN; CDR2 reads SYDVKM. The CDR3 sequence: CASIFSGTDNSPLHF. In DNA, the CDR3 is TGTGCCAGCATCTTCTCCGGGACAGATAATTCACCCCTCCACTTT.

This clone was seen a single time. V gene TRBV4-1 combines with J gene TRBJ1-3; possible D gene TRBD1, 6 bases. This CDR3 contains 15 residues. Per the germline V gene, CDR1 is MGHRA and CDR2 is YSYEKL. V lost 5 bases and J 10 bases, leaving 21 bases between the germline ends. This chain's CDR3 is CASSKLQGTGTTIYF. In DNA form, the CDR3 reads TGCGCCAGCAGCAAACTACAGGGAACTGGAACGACCATATATTTT.

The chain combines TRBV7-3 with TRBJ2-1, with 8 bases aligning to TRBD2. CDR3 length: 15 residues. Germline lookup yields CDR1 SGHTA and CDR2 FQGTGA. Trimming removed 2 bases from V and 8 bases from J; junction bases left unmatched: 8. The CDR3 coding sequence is TGTGCCAGCAGCTTACCCAGACTAGCGCGGGATGAGCAGTTCTTC. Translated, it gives CASSLPRLARDEQFF.

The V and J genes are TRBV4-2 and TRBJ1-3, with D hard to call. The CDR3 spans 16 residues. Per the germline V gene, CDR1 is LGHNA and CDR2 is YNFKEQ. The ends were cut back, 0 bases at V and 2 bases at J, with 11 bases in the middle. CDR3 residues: CASSQDVREAGNTIYF. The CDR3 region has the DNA TGTGCCAGCAGCCAAGATGTGCGGGAGGCTGGAAACACCATATATTTT.

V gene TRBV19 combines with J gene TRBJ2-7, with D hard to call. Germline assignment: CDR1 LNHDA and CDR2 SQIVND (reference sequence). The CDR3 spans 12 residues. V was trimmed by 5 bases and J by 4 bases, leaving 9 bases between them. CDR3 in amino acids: CASSSLSYEQYF. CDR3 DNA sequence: TGTGCCAGTAGTTCCCTATCGTACGAGCAGTACTTC.

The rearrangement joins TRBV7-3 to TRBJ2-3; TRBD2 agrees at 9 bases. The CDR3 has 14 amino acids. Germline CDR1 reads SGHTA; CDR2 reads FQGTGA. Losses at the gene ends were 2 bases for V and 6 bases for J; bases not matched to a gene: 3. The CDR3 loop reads CASSLGLAGDTQYF. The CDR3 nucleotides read TGTGCCAGCAGCTTAGGGCTAGCGGGGGATACGCAGTATTTT. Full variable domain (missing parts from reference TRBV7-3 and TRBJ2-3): GAGVSQTPSNKVTEKGKYVELRCDPISGHTALYWYRQSLGQGPEFLIYFQGTGAADDSGLPNDRFFAVRPEGSVSTLKIQRTERGDSAVYLCASSLGLAGDTQYFGPGTRLTVL.

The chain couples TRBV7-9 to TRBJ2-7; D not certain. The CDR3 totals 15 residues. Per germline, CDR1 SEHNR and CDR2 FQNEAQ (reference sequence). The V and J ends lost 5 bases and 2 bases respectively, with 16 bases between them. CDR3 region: CASSQGRREPYEQYF. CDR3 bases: TGTGCCAGCAGCCAAGGCAGGCGCGAGCCCTACGAGCAGTACTTC.

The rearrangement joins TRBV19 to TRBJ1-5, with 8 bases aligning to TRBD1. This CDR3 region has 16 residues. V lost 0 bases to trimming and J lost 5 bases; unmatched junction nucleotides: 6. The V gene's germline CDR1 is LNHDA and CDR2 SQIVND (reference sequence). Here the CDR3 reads CASSIDWKQGDQPQHF. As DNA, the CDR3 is TGTGCCAGTAGTATAGATTGGAAACAGGGGGATCAGCCCCAGCATTTT. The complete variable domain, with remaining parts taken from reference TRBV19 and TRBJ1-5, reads DGGITQSPKYLFRKEGQNVTLSCEQNLNHDAMYWYRQDPGQGLRLIYYSQIVNDFQKGDIAEGYSVSREKKESFPLTVTSAQKNPTAFYLCASSIDWKQGDQPQHFGDGTRLSIL.

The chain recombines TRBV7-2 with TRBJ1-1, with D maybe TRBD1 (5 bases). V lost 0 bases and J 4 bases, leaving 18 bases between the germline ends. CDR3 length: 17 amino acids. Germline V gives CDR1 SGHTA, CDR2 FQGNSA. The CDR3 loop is CASSLASLGGGGTEAFF. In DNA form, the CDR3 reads TGTGCCAGCAGCTTAGCGTCTCTGGGCGGGGGTGGCACTGAAGCTTTCTTT.

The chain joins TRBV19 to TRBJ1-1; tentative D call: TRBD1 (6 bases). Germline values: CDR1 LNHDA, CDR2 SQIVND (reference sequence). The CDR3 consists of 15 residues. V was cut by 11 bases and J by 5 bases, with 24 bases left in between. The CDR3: CACIIGGGRRTEAFF. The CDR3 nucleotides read TGTGCCTGTATTATCGGGGGGGGGCGGAGGACTGAAGCTTTCTTT. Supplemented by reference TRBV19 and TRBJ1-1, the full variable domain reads DGGITQSPKYLFRKEGQNVTLSCEQNLNHDAMYWYRQDPGQGLRLIYYSQIVNDFQKGDIAEGYSVSREKKESFPLTVTSAQKNPTAFYLCACIIGGGRRTEAFFGQGTRLTVV.

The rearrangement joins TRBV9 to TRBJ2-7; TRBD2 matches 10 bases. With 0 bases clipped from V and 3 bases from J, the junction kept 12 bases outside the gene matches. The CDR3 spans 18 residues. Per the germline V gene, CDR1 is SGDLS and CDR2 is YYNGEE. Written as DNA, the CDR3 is TGTGCCAGCAGCGTAGAGGCTAGCGGGGGCACACTCATCTACGAGCAGTACTTC. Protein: CASSVEASGGTLIYEQYF. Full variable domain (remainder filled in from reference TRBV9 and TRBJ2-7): DSGVTQTPKHLITATGQRVTLRCSPRSGDLSVYWYQQSLDQGLQFLIQYYNGEERAKGNILERFSAQQFPDLHSELNLSSLELGDSALYFCASSVEASGGTLIYEQYFGPGTRLTVT.

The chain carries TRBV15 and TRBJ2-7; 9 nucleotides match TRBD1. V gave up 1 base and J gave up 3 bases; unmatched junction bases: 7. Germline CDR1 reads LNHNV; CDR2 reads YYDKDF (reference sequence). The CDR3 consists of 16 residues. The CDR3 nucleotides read TGTGCCACCAGCAGAGCGGTCGGGACAGGGTACTACGAGCAGTACTTC. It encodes CATSRAVGTGYYEQYF.

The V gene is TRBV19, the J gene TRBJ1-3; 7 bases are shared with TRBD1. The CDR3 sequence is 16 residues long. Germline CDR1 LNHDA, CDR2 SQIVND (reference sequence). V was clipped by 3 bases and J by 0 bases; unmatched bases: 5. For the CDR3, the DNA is TGTGCCAGTAGTATTTCGACAGGGAGCTCTGGAAACACCATATATTTT. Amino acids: CASSISTGSSGNTIYF.

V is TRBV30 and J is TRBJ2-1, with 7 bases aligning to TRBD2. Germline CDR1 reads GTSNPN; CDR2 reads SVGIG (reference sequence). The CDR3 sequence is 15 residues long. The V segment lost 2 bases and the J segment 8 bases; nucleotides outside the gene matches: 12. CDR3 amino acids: CAWSQGSAGVDEQFF. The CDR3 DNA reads TGTGCCTGGAGTCAAGGGTCTGCGGGAGTGGATGAGCAGTTCTTC.

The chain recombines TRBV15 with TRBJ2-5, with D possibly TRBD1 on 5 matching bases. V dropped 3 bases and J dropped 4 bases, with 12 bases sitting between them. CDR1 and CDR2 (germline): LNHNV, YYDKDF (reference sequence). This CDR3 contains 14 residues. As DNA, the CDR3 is TGTGCCACCAGCAGGTGGGGCCAGGGAGAGACCCAGTACTTC. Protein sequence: CATSRWGQGETQYF. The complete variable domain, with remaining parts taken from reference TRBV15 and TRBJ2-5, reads DAMVIQNPRYQVTQFGKPVTLSCSQTLNHNVMYWYQQKSSQAPKLLFHYYDKDFNNEADTPDNFQSRRPNTSFCFLDIRSPGLGDTAMYLCATSRWGQGETQYFGPGTRLLVL.

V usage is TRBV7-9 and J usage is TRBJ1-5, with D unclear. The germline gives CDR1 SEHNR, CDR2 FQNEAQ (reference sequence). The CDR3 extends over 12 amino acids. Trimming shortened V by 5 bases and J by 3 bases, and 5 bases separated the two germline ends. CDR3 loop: CASSQFNQPQHF. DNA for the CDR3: TGTGCCAGCAGCCAGTTCAATCAGCCCCAGCATTTT.

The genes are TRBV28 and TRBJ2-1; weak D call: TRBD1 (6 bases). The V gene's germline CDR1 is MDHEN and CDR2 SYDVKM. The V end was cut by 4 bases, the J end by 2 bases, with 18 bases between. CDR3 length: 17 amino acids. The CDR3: CASSSIFTGLTYNEQFF. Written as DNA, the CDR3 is TGTGCCAGCAGTTCCATCTTCACAGGGTTAACCTACAATGAGCAGTTCTTC.

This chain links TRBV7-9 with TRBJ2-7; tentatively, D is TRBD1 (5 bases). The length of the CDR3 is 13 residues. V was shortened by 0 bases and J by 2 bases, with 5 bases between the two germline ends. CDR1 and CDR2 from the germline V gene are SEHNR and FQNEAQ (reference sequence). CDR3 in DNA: TGTGCCAGCAGCTTAGCAGGGGCCTACGAGCAGTACTTC. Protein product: CASSLAGAYEQYF.

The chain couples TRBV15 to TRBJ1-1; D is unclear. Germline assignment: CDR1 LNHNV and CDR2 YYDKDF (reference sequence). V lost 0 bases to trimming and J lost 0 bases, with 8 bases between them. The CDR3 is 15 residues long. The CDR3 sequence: CATSRDWRMNTEAFF. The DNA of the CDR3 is TGTGCCACCAGCAGAGATTGGAGAATGAACACTGAAGCTTTCTTT.

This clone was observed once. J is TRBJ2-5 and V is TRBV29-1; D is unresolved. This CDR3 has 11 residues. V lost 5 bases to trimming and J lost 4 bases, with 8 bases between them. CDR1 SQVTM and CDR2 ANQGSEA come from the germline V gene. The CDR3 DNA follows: TGCAGCGTTAGAGGTAGAGAGACCCAGTACTTC. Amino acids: CSVRGRETQYF.

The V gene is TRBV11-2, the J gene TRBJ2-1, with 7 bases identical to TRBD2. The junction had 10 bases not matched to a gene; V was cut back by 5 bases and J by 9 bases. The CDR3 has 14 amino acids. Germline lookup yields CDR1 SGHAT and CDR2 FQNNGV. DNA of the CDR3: TGTGCCAGCAGCCTCCGGGGACTACTCGGTGAGCAGTTCTTC. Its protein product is CASSLRGLLGEQFF.

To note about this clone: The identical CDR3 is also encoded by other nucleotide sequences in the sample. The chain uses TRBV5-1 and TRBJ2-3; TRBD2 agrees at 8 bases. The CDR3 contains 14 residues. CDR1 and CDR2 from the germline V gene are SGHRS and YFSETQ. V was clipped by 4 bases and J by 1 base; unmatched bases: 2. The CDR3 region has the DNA TGCGCCAGCAGCCTAGCGGGTCGCACAGATACGCAGTATTTT. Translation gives CASSLAGRTDTQYF.